This is a list of T cell receptor beta chains from one sample in a study of monozygotic twins with inflammatory bowel disease. TCRdb re-called the 5' RACE reads; every CDR3 protein appears as one record, without DNA. Found here are approximately 100,000 distinct CDR3 sequences; the top ten clones hold around 12%. Sequencing used blood. The receptor source for this set is a human donor with ulcerative colitis or Crohn's disease, or a healthy co-twin of an affected twin (not recorded which). The CDR3 runs from the conserved cysteine through the conserved F or W.

v_gene	j_gene	CDR3aa
TRBV12-3/TRBV12-4	TRBJ1-3	CASSFGAVSGNTIYF
TRBV29-1	TRBJ2-1	CSVGLAGYNEQFF
TRBV5-1	TRBJ2-7	CASSLGPGHNSYEQYF
TRBV5-6	TRBJ2-7	CASSLVSPPYEQYF
TRBV7-9	TRBJ1-5	CASSLSRGWNQPQHF
TRBV7-3	TRBJ2-3	CASSLQGLSTDTQYF
TRBV20-1	TRBJ2-3	CSASTGTGEADTQYF
TRBV2	TRBJ1-2	CASRARQGAFGYTF
TRBV6-1	TRBJ2-7	CASRLWTSGSYEQYF
TRBV7-2	TRBJ1-5	CASSPDISNQPQHF
TRBV29-1	TRBJ2-7	CSVLKLKQGVGLAGNRYEQYF
TRBV5-6	TRBJ2-5	CASSSLRGFQETQYF
TRBV5-1	TRBJ2-1	CASSLGRENNEQFF
TRBV20-1	TRBJ2-7	CSAGRGPTYEQYF
TRBV12-1	TRBJ2-7	CATCTLRQGSRRLYEQYF
TRBV18	TRBJ1-6	CASSPRSQANSPLHF
TRBV5-1	TRBJ2-7	CASSFQGGMNEQYF
TRBV5-1	TRBJ2-3	CASSSFQTGSSTDTQYF
TRBV15	TRBJ2-1	CATSSSTGTSDNEQFF
TRBV28	TRBJ2-2	CASSSTGGLRGRELFF
TRBV6-2/TRBV6-3	TRBJ2-2	CASSYSVTTTKGTGELFF
TRBV6-5	TRBJ2-2	CASSYMGSHTGELFF
TRBV20-1	TRBJ2-2	CSARVVGLYTGELFF